This T cell receptor beta chain emerged from a study of shared clonotypes between healthy human individuals (TCRdb year 2020). The study in broad terms: A couple of women and a few men aged 18 to 49 years were included in the cohort. For each donor, three plates each were used for CD4 naive and CD4 memory, two plates were used for CD8 naive, and one plate was used for CD8 memory. Blood TCR repertoires of about five healthy adults were deeply sequenced to estimate repertoire size and the extent of clonotype sharing between individuals. Libraries were prepared and TCR repertoires were sequenced by different laboratories using diverse techniques, in order to increase sequencing depth and limit assay-specific biases. Each donor's leukapheresis produced roughly between roughly 0.94 and 9.5 billion PBMCs.

V has 4 bases trimmed and J has 6 bases trimmed; junction bases matching no gene number 5. The CDR3 starts with the cysteine, ends with the phenylalanine, and has 15 residues. Just the 45-base CDR3 DNA is kept, in frame starting at base 1. In the germline V gene, CDR1 corresponds to SGHAT and CDR2 to FQNNGV. Using the deep immunoSEQ assay, multiplex PCR amplified TCR CDR3 regions from genomic DNA. Genomic DNA extracted from each cell subset was distributed evenly over all wells of several immunoSEQ 96-well plates, and each plate served as one replicate. For sorted subsets, each replicate PCR was loaded with around 220 ng genomic DNA, equivalent to about 30,000 T cell genomes. The purified libraries were quantified using a Qubit 3.0 fluorometer, sized with a Bioanalyzer 2100, and then quantified again using the KAPA Library Quantification kit. Each immunoSEQ 96-well plate was sequenced on its own single-read 150-cycle Illumina NextSeq 550 flow cell. In the original analysis: Because the immunoSEQ output included only junctional sequences and no quality scores, the filtering could not be the same as the filtering used for full-length reads. Sequences were annotated with PyIR, a Python wrapper for IgBLAST v1.9, and V/J genes and CDR3 were assigned using IMGT germline references. Reads were removed for weak V/J assignments (E-value above 1e-6), missing CDR3, stop codons, out-of-frame junctions, or ambiguous translated residues. V3J clonotypes were defined as sequences sharing the same inferred V gene, J gene, and CDR3 amino acid sequence. Percentage overlap between repertoires was calculated by dividing the number of shared unique clonotypes by the size of the smaller repertoire. RTK rarefaction, the Chao1 estimator, and Recon v2.1 estimates of unobserved clonotypes were used to assess repertoire richness. OLGA was used to compute generation probabilities for all TCRbeta clonotypes that the gDNA method yielded from a handful of donors. The immuneACCESS repertoire file appears here via TCRdb, limited to in-frame rearrangements. These files lack a portion of the clones; in checked studies, under half of the deficit traces to unresolved V genes, and the cause of the others is not known. V, J and clone size are taken as reported in that table, and D and trimming were inferred from the DNA itself. The sample records 1,100,000 or so clones, about four fifths of which are singletons. Of the sample, 0.5% to 0.6% is held by the ten largest clones.

A single count supports this clone. Its recognized antigen is unknown. Within one base of it there is no much larger clone, and no base qualities were kept. The donors were healthy, HIV-negative adults with no recently reported acute infections or vaccinations. Every donor was a Caucasian adult residing in Nashville, Tennessee, USA. CD4+ T cells were enriched through magnetic negative selection, after which naive cells were positively selected on CD45RA and the remaining negative fraction served as the memory subset. Blood was obtained by leukapheresis, after which PBMCs were separated by Ficoll-Histopaque density gradient centrifugation and cryopreserved in liquid nitrogen vapor phase. Analytical flow cytometry was used to check the purity and quantity of every magnetically sorted T cell population. Each sorted fraction had its genomic DNA isolated and then quantified by UV absorbance on a Nanodrop 2000c.

What the study reported, not specific to this receptor: Rarefaction of sorted-subset datasets indicated incomplete sequencing despite the large sequencing depth. The small number of donors limited the genetic and exposure-history diversity represented. When several donors were compared, the shared fraction of clonotypes was 5% to 6.5% for naive CD4, 3.5% to 4% for naive CD8, 2.3% for memory CD4, and 0.35% to 0.4% for memory CD8. Based on pairwise subsampling, the degree of clonotype sharing among donors was expected to be affected by sequencing depth. Only blood was sampled, and tissue TCR repertoires likely differ from those in blood. Naive subsets generally had larger estimated clonotype richness than memory subsets did. Higher generation probabilities were observed for clonotypes shared by all four sorted-subset donors than for non-shared clonotypes.

Sequenced: memory CD4+ T cells from PBMCs. The sample's cell subset or site label is to be understood as: CD45RA-negative fraction. Recombination linked TRBV11-2 to TRBJ2-3, with 12 bases matching TRBD2. This clonotype was sampled from a man between 18 and 29 years old in good health. Some clones in this sample may be carry-over from other donors' samples. Read as DNA, the sequence is TGTGCCAGCAGCTCTGGACTAGCGGGGCCCGATACGCAGTATTTT. Protein translation: CASSSGLAGPDTQYF.